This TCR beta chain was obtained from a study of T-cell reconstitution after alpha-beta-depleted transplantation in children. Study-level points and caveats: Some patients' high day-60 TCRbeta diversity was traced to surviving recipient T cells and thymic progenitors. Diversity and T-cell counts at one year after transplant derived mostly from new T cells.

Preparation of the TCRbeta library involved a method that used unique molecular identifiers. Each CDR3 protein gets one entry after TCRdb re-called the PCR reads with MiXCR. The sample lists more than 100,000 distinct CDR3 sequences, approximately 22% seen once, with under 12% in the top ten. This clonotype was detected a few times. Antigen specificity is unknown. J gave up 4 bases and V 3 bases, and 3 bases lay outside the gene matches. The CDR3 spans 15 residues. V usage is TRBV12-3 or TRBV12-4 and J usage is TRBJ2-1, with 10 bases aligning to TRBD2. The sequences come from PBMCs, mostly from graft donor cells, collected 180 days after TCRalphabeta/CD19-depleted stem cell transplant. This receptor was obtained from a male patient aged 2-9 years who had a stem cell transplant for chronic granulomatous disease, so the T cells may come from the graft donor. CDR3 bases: TGTGCCAGCAGTTTTGCACTAGCGGGGTACAATGAGCAGTTCTTC. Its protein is CASSFALAGYNEQFF.